These 32 T cell receptor beta chains came from one sample sequenced in a study of cytomegalovirus exposure and HLA in healthy donors. The study ran its PCR with 60 Vbeta and 13 Jbeta primers. TCRdb's copy holds only in-frame clones and misses some; the assay was immunoSEQ multiplex PCR. The clone table shows approximately 79,000 clones, with the ten largest holding 0.8% to 1%. The sample consisted of PBMCs. These receptors were collected from a boy younger than 18 in good health and CMV-seronegative.

The V gene is TRBV5-5, the J gene TRBJ2-7, with TRBD1 identical over 9 bases. V trimming: 4 bases; J trimming: 4 bases; junction bases outside the gene matches: 12. Germline loops: CDR1 SGHKS, CDR2 YYEKEE (reference sequence). The CDR3 spans 16 residues. Here the CDR3 reads CASSRLTGDRVYEQYF. The CDR3, as DNA: TGTGCCAGCAGCCGACTGACCGGGGACAGGGTTTACGAGCAGTACTTC.

V usage is TRBV4-1 and J usage is TRBJ1-1; D may be TRBD1 (5 bases). Germline-derived CDR1 and CDR2 are MGHRA and YSYEKL. Trimming shortened V by 5 bases and J by 0 bases, and 10 bases separated the two germline ends. This CDR3 is 14 amino acids long. The CDR3 protein is CASSSAGMNTEAFF. CDR3 in DNA: TGCGCCAGCAGCTCTGCAGGGATGAACACTGAAGCTTTCTTT.

V usage is TRBV2 and J usage is TRBJ1-6; 12 bases are shared with TRBD1. J lost 7 bases, V lost 4 bases, and 5 bases had no gene match. The CDR3 covers 16 residues. CDR1 is SNHLY, CDR2 FYNNEI, per germline. The CDR3 region is CASSAGQGAGNSPLHF. CDR3 nucleotide sequence: TGTGCCAGCAGTGCGGGACAGGGGGCGGGAAATTCACCCCTCCACTTT.

The gene calls are TRBV15 and TRBJ1-3; D uncertain. CDR3 size: 16 residues. Trimming removed 0 bases at V and 4 bases at J, with 13 bases between. The germline V gene has CDR1 LNHNV and CDR2 YYDKDF (reference sequence). The CDR3 protein is CATSRDLRGGGNTIYF. The CDR3 DNA follows: TGTGCCACCAGCAGAGATCTGCGGGGAGGAGGAAACACCATATATTTT. Full variable domain (remainder filled in from reference TRBV15 and TRBJ1-3): DAMVIQNPRYQVTQFGKPVTLSCSQTLNHNVMYWYQQKSSQAPKLLFHYYDKDFNNEADTPDNFQSRRPNTSFCFLDIRSPGLGDTAMYLCATSRDLRGGGNTIYFGEGSWLTVV.

V is TRBV9 and J is TRBJ1-4; 7 bases agree with TRBD1. The CDR3 spans 15 residues. The V gene end was trimmed by 3 bases and the J gene end by 7 bases; junction bases not matched to a gene: 9. Germline V gene data show CDR1 as SGDLS and CDR2 as YYNGEE. CDR3 DNA: TGTGCCAGCAGCGGAGGGAAACAGGGGAGTGAAAAACTGTTTTTT. It yields the protein CASSGGKQGSEKLFF.

The chain has TRBV4-3 and TRBJ2-3, with D maybe TRBD2 (5 bases). V was cut by 5 bases and J by 0 bases, with 12 bases left in between. This CDR3 has 15 residues. Germline CDR1 is LGHNA and CDR2 is YSLEER. DNA for the CDR3: TGCGCCAGCAGCGACGACTATCCTAGCACAGATACGCAGTATTTT. It encodes CASSDDYPSTDTQYF.

Notes on this clone: At one boundary the junction diverges from the germline segment, which might be a read error. This chain joins TRBV19 and TRBJ1-1; no clear D gene. This CDR3 spans 13 amino acids. Germline assignment: CDR1 LNHDA and CDR2 SQIVND (reference sequence). The CDR3 DNA reads as TGTGCCAGTAGCACAGCCCAGAACTCTTTCGTTGGGTTT. It translates to CASSTAQNSFVGF.

The CDR3 DNA sequence: TGTGCCAGCAGCTTAGATAAGACAGGGGTAGCTTTCTTT. Translating gives CASSLDKTGVAFF. The chain is built from TRBV7-9 and TRBJ1-1; 8 bases line up with TRBD1. Germline CDR1 SEHNR, CDR2 FQNEAQ (reference sequence). The CDR3 has 13 residues. After removal of 1 base from V and 10 bases from J, the junction contained 5 bases not matched to a gene.

The chain is built from TRBV7-2 and TRBJ2-7, with D maybe TRBD2 (5 bases). The CDR3 is 15 amino acids. CDR1 and CDR2 from the germline V gene are SGHTA and FQGNSA. Between the trimmed V and J ends, which lost 1 base and 2 bases, there was a span of 12 bases. The CDR3 nucleotides are TGTGCCAGCAGCTTAGAGTTTACTAGTACCTACGAGCAGTACTTC. It is translated as CASSLEFTSTYEQYF.

The rearrangement uses TRBV29-1 and TRBJ2-3; D tentatively reads TRBD1 or TRBD2 (5 bases each). Germline loops: CDR1 SQVTM, CDR2 ANQGSEA. V gave up 8 bases and J gave up 0 bases, with 21 bases separating them. The CDR3 loop spans 16 amino acids. CDR3 coding DNA: TGCAGCTCTGAAGGGGTACCGGGGTCTAGCACAGATACGCAGTATTTT. Its translation: CSSEGVPGSSTDTQYF.

The chain has TRBV18 and TRBJ2-4; 10 bases match TRBD1. The CDR3 sequence is 17 residues long. Per germline, CDR1 KGHSH and CDR2 LQKENI. Trimming took 0 bases from V and 3 from J; bases not matched to a gene: 5. CDR3 sequence (DNA): TGTGCCAGCTCACCACCCAGGGGACAGGGGAACAAAAACATTCAGTACTTC. This codes for CASSPPRGQGNKNIQYF.

In nucleotides, the CDR3 is TGTGCCAGCTCACCACAGTATGGGGGGGTCAATCAGCCCCAGCATTTT. Translated, it gives CASSPQYGGVNQPQHF. The rearrangement links TRBV18 to TRBJ1-5; TRBD1 is a possible D gene (5 bases). V lost 1 base, J lost 3 bases, and 13 bases lay in between. The germline gives CDR1 KGHSH, CDR2 LQKENI. CDR3 length: 16 amino acids.

The chain employs TRBV7-9 and TRBJ2-1; D possibly corresponds to TRBD2 (5 bases). V was pared by 3 bases and J by 5 bases, with 11 bases between. There are 14 residues in the CDR3. Germline-derived CDR1 and CDR2 are SEHNR and FQNEAQ (reference sequence). The CDR3 loop is CASSLRAEDNEQFF. In DNA, the CDR3 is TGTGCCAGCAGCTTGCGGGCTGAGGACAATGAGCAGTTCTTC.

The chain recombines TRBV5-3 with TRBJ1-6, with D perhaps matching TRBD1 (6 bases). TRBV5-3 is identified as an open reading frame with a role that is uncertain. With 2 bases removed from V and 4 bases from J, the gap between germline ends came to 16 bases. The CDR3 spans 17 residues. DNA of the CDR3: TGTGCCAGAAGCTTAAAAACAGGGAGTAGGTATAATTCACCCCTCCACTTT. Amino acids: CARSLKTGSRYNSPLHF.

The rearrangement links TRBV4-3 to TRBJ2-7, with 8 bases identical to TRBD1. Germline values: CDR1 LGHNA, CDR2 YSLEER. V dropped 0 bases and J dropped 4; count of bases not matched to a gene: 8. CDR3 size: 16 residues. This CDR3 is CASSQEFQGARYEQYF. In nucleotides, the CDR3 is TGCGCCAGCAGCCAAGAGTTTCAGGGGGCGCGATACGAGCAGTACTTC.

Points on this clone: Mismatch with germline at one junction end may stem from a read error. This chain connects TRBV30 to TRBJ2-5, with TRBD2 as a possible D gene (6 bases). The CDR3 covers 14 residues. CDR1 is GTSNPN and CDR2 is SVGIG in the germline V gene (reference sequence). This CDR3 reads CAWSRAGIQENQYF. CDR3 in DNA: TGTGCCTGGAGTAGGGCGGGAATTCAAGAGAACCAGTACTTC.

The V gene is TRBV4-1, the J gene TRBJ2-7; TRBD2 matches at 7 bases. The CDR3 is 16 amino acids. CDR1 MGHRA and CDR2 YSYEKL come from the germline V gene. J was trimmed by 2 bases and V by 0 bases; bases with no gene match: 7. DNA for the CDR3: TGCGCCAGCAGCCAAGATTCGCTAGCGGCCGCCTACGAGCAGTACTTC. Translating it yields CASSQDSLAAAYEQYF.

This chain links TRBV18 with TRBJ2-3; D is undetermined. The CDR3 spans 12 residues. From germline, CDR1 is KGHSH and CDR2 LQKENI. V gave up 10 bases and J gave up 0 bases, with 8 bases separating them. CDR3 region: CATSTSTDTQYF. CDR3 bases: TGTGCCACCTCGACTAGCACAGATACGCAGTATTTT.

This chain uses TRBV5-6 with TRBJ2-7, with 11 bases identical to TRBD1. J lost 6 bases, V lost 10 bases, and 3 bases had no gene match. Germline CDR1 SGHDT, CDR2 YYEEEE. This CDR3 is 11 amino acids long. The CDR3 nucleotides are TGTGCCTGGACAGGGGGCTCCGAGCAGTACTTC. Residues: CAWTGGSEQYF.

The chain combines TRBV4-3 with TRBJ2-5; tentative D call: TRBD1 (7 bases). The length of the CDR3 is 16 residues. Trimming removed 0 bases at V and 5 bases at J, with 16 bases between. CDR1 is LGHNA, CDR2 YSLEER, per germline. The CDR3 sequence: CASSQDWGPGGETQYF. As DNA, the CDR3 is TGCGCCAGCAGCCAAGATTGGGGCCCAGGGGGGGAGACCCAGTACTTC.

V and J are TRBV6-4 and TRBJ2-1, with TRBD2 identical over 7 bases. Trimming removed 6 bases from V and 1 base from J; junction bases left unmatched: 6. The CDR3 is 15 residues long. CDR1 MRHNA and CDR2 SNTAGT come from the germline V gene. The CDR3 loop is CASSPGGNSYNEQFF. CDR3 DNA: TGTGCCAGCAGCCCCGGGGGGAATTCCTACAATGAGCAGTTCTTC.

This chain links TRBV11-1 with TRBJ2-1; 7 nucleotides agree with TRBD2. V lost 7 bases and J lost 8; bases outside the gene matches: 5. This CDR3 spans 12 amino acids. Germline-derived CDR1 and CDR2 are SGHAT and FQDESV (reference sequence). In DNA, the CDR3 is TGTGCCAGCAACCAAGCGGGGCATGAGCAGTTCTTC. This encodes CASNQAGHEQFF.

As regards this clone: One junction end does not reproduce the germline sequence, and a read error may be involved. This chain links TRBV19 with TRBJ1-5, with 10 bases aligning to TRBD1. CDR3 length: 16 amino acids. Looked up from germline, CDR1 is LNHDA and CDR2 is SQIVND (reference sequence). The CDR3 DNA is TGTGCCTGTAGTCCCCGGACAGGGGGGCCAGGGCAGCCCCAGCATTTT. As protein: CACSPRTGGPGQPQHF.

J is TRBJ1-2 and V is TRBV18, with 9 positions matching TRBD1. This CDR3 is 15 amino acids long. Germline V gene data show CDR1 as KGHSH and CDR2 as LQKENI. With 6 bases clipped from V and 7 bases from J, the junction kept 12 bases outside the gene matches. The CDR3 is CASSGTGFDLSGYTF. The CDR3 DNA follows: TGTGCCAGCTCCGGGACAGGGTTTGATTTGTCTGGCTACACCTTC.

This chain uses TRBV23-1 with TRBJ2-7; TRBD1 agrees at 9 bases. TRBV23-1 is classed as an ORF, of uncertain function. J lost 1 base, V lost 4 bases, and 5 bases had no gene match. This CDR3 contains 15 residues. CDR3 DNA: TGCGCCAGCAGTCGTTCCGGGACAGGGTCCTACGAGCAGTACTTC. Its translation is CASSRSGTGSYEQYF.

The CDR3 DNA follows: TGTGCCAGCAGTTCTTACAATGAGCAGTTCTTC. Translation gives CASSSYNEQFF. V is TRBV28 and J is TRBJ2-1, with D uncertain. This CDR3 spans 11 amino acids. V lost 4 bases, J lost 4 bases, and 2 bases lay in between. CDR1 MDHEN and CDR2 SYDVKM come from the germline V gene.

In DNA, the CDR3 is TGCGCCAGCAGCTCAAGGACAGGGAGAGACTACGAGCAGTACTTC. Encoded protein: CASSSRTGRDYEQYF. The chain has TRBV5-1 and TRBJ2-7; TRBD1 matches 8 bases. V shed 3 bases, J shed 3 bases, and the junction held 8 bases outside the gene matches. This CDR3 comprises 15 residues. Germline CDR1 is SGHRS and CDR2 is YFSETQ. The variable domain in full, with the rest retrieved from reference TRBV5-1 and TRBJ2-7, is KAGVTQTPRYLIKTRGQQVTLSCSPISGHRSVSWYQQTPGQGLQFLFEYFSETQRNKGNFPGRFSGRQFSNSRSEMNVSTLELGDSALYLCASSSRTGRDYEQYFGPGTRLTVT.

The CDR3 here is CAWGAGDYGYTF. In DNA form, the CDR3 reads TGTGCCTGGGGCGCAGGGGACTATGGCTACACCTTC. This chain connects TRBV30 to TRBJ1-2, with a tentative D call TRBD1 (6 bases). Germline-derived CDR1 and CDR2 are GTSNPN and SVGIG (reference sequence). Deletions cut 5 bases from V and 3 bases from J, with 10 bases between. CDR3 length: 12 amino acids.

The chain couples TRBV7-9 to TRBJ2-1; TRBD2 matches at 8 bases. The CDR3 is made up of 15 amino acids. The germline V gene encodes CDR1 SEHNR and CDR2 FQNEAQ (reference sequence). J gave up 3 bases and V 1 base, and 2 bases lay outside the gene matches. The CDR3 sequence: CASSLVLAGYNEQFF. The CDR3 coding sequence is TGTGCCAGCAGCTTAGTTCTAGCGGGCTACAATGAGCAGTTCTTC.

This chain joins TRBV9 and TRBJ1-1, with 7 bases identical to TRBD1. V dropped 0 bases and J dropped 1; count of bases not matched to a gene: 3. The CDR3 runs to 15 residues. Germline lookup yields CDR1 SGDLS and CDR2 YYNGEE. Written as DNA, the CDR3 is TGTGCCAGCAGCGTAGCAGGGGGGCAGAACACTGAAGCTTTCTTT. As protein: CASSVAGGQNTEAFF.

The CDR3 loop is CASSVGLEVFYEQFF. In DNA form, the CDR3 reads TGTGCCAGCAGCGTAGGGCTAGAGGTCTTCTATGAGCAGTTCTTC. The V call is TRBV9, the J call TRBJ2-1, with no clear D. Germline V gene data show CDR1 as SGDLS and CDR2 as YYNGEE. With 0 bases removed from V and 8 bases from J, the gap between germline ends came to 15 bases. The CDR3 consists of 15 residues. Using reference TRBV9 and TRBJ2-1 for the parts outside the CDR3, the full variable domain is DSGVTQTPKHLITATGQRVTLRCSPRSGDLSVYWYQQSLDQGLQFLIQYYNGEERAKGNILERFSAQQFPDLHSELNLSSLELGDSALYFCASSVGLEVFYEQFFGPGTRLTVL.

The chain couples TRBV10-3 to TRBJ1-2, with 8 bases lining up with TRBD1. CDR3 length: 17 amino acids. The V gene's germline CDR1 is ENHRY and CDR2 SYGVKD. J lost 0 bases, V lost 2 bases, and 8 bases had no gene match. The CDR3 sequence: CAISERDRSLANYGYTF. CDR3 nucleotides: TGTGCCATCAGTGAGAGGGACAGGAGCCTGGCTAACTATGGCTACACCTTC.